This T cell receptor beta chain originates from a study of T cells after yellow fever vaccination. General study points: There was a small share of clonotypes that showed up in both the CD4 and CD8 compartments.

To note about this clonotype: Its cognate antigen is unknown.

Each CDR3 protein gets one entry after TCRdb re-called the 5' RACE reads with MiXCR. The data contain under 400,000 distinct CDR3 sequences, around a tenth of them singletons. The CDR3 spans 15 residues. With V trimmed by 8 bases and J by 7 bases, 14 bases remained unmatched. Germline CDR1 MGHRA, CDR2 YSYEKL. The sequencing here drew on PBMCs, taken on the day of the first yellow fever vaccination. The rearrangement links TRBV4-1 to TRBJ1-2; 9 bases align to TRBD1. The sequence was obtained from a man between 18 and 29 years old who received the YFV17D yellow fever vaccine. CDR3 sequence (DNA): TGCGCCAGCGGTACCCTTGACAGGGGGGAAGGTGGCTACACCTTC. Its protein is CASGTLDRGEGGYTF.